The rows below give T cell receptor beta chains drawn from one sample of a study of cytomegalovirus exposure and HLA in healthy donors. The repertoire was sequenced with immunoSEQ multiplex PCR; TCRdb's copy has only in-frame clones and lacks some. The sample gives under 200,000 clones, just under 90% of which show up once; around 10% is in the top ten. Specimen: PBMCs. These receptors were taken from a young woman in good health and CMV-seropositive. The CDR3 runs from the conserved cysteine through the conserved F or W. A D gene is named only where the DNA matches it firmly. Clone size is not always given. Where it is, it says once, few, many or a class for expanded clones.

NA	TRBJ2-7	TRBV5-1	NA	CASSLVAGSSYEQYF	TGCGCCAGCAGCTTGGTGGCGGGCTCCTCCTACGAGCAGTACTTC
NA	TRBJ1-5	TRBV18	NA	CASSPRSQLGNQPQHF	TGTGCCAGCTCACCACGGTCACAACTCGGGAATCAGCCCCAGCATTTT
once	TRBJ2-5	TRBV2	TRBD2	CASSAAIPGLAGGETQYF	TGTGCCAGCAGCGCCGCGATACCGGGACTAGCGGGAGGAGAGACCCAGTACTTC
NA	TRBJ2-3	TRBV6-1	TRBD1	CASSVGTGGSDTQYF	TGTGCCAGCAGTGTAGGGACAGGGGGTTCGGATACGCAGTATTTT
NA	TRBJ2-7	TRBV18	NA	CASSPTVGTFSYEQYF	TGTGCCAGCTCACCCACCGTCGGGACTTTTTCCTACGAGCAGTACTTC
NA	TRBJ1-2	TRBV9	TRBD1	CASSVGTGNYGYTF	TGTGCCAGCAGCGTGGGGACAGGGAACTATGGCTACACCTTC
NA	TRBJ1-1	TRBV18	NA	CASSAEGNTEAFF	TGTGCCAGCTCAGCCGAGGGGAACACTGAAGCTTTCTTT
NA	TRBJ1-2	TRBV18	NA	CASSITGQRPGGYTF	TGTGCCAGCTCCATAACCGGACAGCGACCGGGTGGCTACACCTTC
NA	TRBJ2-3	TRBV30	NA	CAWNRASTDTQYF	TGTGCCTGGAACAGGGCCAGCACAGATACGCAGTATTTT
once	TRBJ2-7	TRBV9	NA	CASSVAAANYYEQYF	TGTGCCAGCAGCGTAGCTGCCGCTAATTACTACGAGCAGTACTTC
NA	TRBJ2-1	TRBV19	NA	CASSIGGWRDEQFF	TGTGCCAGTAGTATCGGTGGCTGGCGGGATGAGCAGTTCTTC
NA	TRBJ2-1	TRBV27	TRBD2	CASKSAGGTNEQFF	TGTGCCAGCAAGTCAGCGGGAGGGACCAATGAGCAGTTCTTC
few	TRBJ1-2	TRBV6-5	NA	CASSYEGGSYGYTF	TGTGCCAGCAGTTACGAGGGCGGGAGCTATGGCTACACCTTC
NA	TRBJ2-7	TRBV7-9	TRBD1	CASSTRDRGEQYF	TGTGCCAGCAGCACCCGGGACAGAGGCGAGCAGTACTTC
once	TRBJ2-2	TRBV6-1	TRBD1	CASRRTGTNTGELFF	TGTGCCAGCAGAAGGACAGGAACGAACACCGGGGAGCTGTTTTTT
NA	TRBJ2-6	TRBV27	TRBD1	CASRAPGQSSGANVLTF	TGTGCCAGCAGGGCACCGGGACAGAGCTCTGGGGCCAACGTCCTGACTTTC
NA	TRBJ1-2	TRBV19	TRBD1	CASSIVSGGNGYTF	TGTGCCAGTAGTATAGTGTCAGGGGGCAATGGCTACACCTTC
few	TRBJ2-5	TRBV7-3	TRBD2	CASSFSGFEETQYF	TGTGCCAGCAGCTTTAGCGGGTTCGAAGAGACCCAGTACTTC
NA	TRBJ1-2	TRBV15	NA	CATSRAGSNYGYTF	TGTGCCACCAGCAGAGCAGGGTCCAACTATGGCTACACCTTC
NA	TRBJ1-1	TRBV4-3	NA	CASSQENRQEAFF	TGCGCCAGCAGCCAAGAAAATCGTCAGGAAGCTTTCTTT
NA	TRBJ2-7	TRBV7-2	TRBD1	CASSARQGSYEQYF	TGTGCCAGCAGCGCGCGACAGGGAAGCTACGAGCAGTACTTC
NA	TRBJ1-5	TRBV18	NA	CASSPSYQGSNQPQHF	TGTGCCAGCTCACCAAGTTACCAGGGGAGTAATCAGCCCCAGCATTTT
NA	TRBJ1-5	TRBV6-5	NA	CASSFRNSNQPQHF	TGTGCCAGCAGCTTCAGGAATAGCAATCAGCCCCAGCATTTT
few	TRBJ2-1	TRBV5-4	TRBD2	CASSSSGRGSYNEQFF	TGTGCCAGCAGCTCTAGCGGGAGGGGCTCCTACAATGAGCAGTTCTTC
NA	TRBJ2-5	TRBV6-5	NA	CASRGRVVETQYF	TGTGCCAGCAGAGGCAGGGTGGTAGAGACCCAGTACTTC
NA	TRBJ2-3	TRBV27	NA	CAAREGDTQYF	TGTGCGGCCCGGGAAGGAGATACGCAGTATTTT